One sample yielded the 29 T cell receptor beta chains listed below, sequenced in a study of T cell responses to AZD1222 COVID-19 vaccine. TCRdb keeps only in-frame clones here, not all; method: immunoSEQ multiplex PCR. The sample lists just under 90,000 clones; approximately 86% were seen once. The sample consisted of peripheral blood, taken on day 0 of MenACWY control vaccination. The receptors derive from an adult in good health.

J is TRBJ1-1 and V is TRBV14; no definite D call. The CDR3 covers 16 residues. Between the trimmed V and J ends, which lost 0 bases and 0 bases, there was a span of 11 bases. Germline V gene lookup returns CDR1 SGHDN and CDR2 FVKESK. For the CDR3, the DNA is TGTGCCAGCAGCCAAGACGTGCTGGGATTGAACACTGAAGCTTTCTTT. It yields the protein CASSQDVLGLNTEAFF.

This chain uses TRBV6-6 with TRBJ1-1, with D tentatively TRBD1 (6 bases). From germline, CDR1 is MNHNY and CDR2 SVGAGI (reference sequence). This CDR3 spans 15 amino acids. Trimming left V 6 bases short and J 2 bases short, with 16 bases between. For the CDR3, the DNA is TGTGCCAGCAGGCATCCGGACAGAGATAACACTGAAGCTTTCTTT. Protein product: CASRHPDRDNTEAFF.

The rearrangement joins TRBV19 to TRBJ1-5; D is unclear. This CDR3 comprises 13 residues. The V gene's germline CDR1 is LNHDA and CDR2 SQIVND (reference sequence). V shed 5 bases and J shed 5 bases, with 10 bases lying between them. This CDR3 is CASSWRADQPQHF. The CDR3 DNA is TGTGCCAGTAGTTGGAGGGCGGATCAGCCCCAGCATTTT. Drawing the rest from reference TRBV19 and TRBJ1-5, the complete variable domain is DGGITQSPKYLFRKEGQNVTLSCEQNLNHDAMYWYRQDPGQGLRLIYYSQIVNDFQKGDIAEGYSVSREKKESFPLTVTSAQKNPTAFYLCASSWRADQPQHFGDGTRLSIL.

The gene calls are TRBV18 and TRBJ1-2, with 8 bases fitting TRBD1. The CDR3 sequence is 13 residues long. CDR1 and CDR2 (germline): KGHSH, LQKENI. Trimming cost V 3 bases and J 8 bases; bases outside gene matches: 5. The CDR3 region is CASSPTGQEGYTF. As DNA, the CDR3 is TGTGCCAGCTCACCTACGGGACAGGAAGGCTACACCTTC.

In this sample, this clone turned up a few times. The CDR3 sequence: CASSPEWGGRPEAFF. In nucleotides, the CDR3 is TGTGCCAGCTCACCCGAGTGGGGCGGGCGCCCTGAAGCTTTCTTT. This chain links TRBV18 with TRBJ1-1, with D perhaps TRBD1 (5 bases). Trimming left V 3 bases short and J 6 bases short, with 17 bases between. The CDR3 length is 15 residues. Germline V gene sequence: CDR1 KGHSH, CDR2 LQKENI.

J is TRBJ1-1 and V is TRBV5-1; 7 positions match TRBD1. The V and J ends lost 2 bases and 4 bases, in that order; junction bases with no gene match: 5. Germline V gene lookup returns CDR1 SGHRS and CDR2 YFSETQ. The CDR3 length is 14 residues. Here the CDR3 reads CASSLGGTGTEAFF. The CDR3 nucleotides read TGCGCCAGCAGCTTAGGGGGCACGGGCACTGAAGCTTTCTTT. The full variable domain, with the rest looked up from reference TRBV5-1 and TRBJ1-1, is KAGVTQTPRYLIKTRGQQVTLSCSPISGHRSVSWYQQTPGQGLQFLFEYFSETQRNKGNFPGRFSGRQFSNSRSEMNVSTLELGDSALYLCASSLGGTGTEAFFGQGTRLTVV.

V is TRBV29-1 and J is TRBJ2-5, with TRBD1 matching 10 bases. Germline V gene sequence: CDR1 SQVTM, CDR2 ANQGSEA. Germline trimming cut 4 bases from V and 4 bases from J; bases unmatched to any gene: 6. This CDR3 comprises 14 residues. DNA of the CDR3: TGCAGCGTTGGCGACAGGGGGCGCCTAGAGACCCAGTACTTC. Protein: CSVGDRGRLETQYF.

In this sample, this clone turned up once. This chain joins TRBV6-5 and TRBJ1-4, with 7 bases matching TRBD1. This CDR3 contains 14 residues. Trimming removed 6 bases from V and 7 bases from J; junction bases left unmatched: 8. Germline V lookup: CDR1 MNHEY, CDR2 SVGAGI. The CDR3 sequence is CASSLDRRGEKLFF. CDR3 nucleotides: TGTGCCAGCAGCCTGGACAGGAGAGGTGAAAAACTGTTTTTT.

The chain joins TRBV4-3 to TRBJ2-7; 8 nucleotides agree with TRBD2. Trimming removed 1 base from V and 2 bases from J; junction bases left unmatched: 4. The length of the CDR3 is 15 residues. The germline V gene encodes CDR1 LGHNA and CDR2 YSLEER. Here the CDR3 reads CASSQGRGEPYEQYF. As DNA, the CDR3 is TGCGCCAGCAGCCAAGGGCGGGGGGAACCCTACGAGCAGTACTTC.

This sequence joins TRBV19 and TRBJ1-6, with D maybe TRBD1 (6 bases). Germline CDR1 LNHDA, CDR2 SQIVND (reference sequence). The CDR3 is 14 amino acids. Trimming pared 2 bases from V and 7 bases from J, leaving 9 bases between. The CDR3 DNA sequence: TGTGCCAGTAGTATATTGGGACAAAATTCACCCCTCCACTTT. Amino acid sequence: CASSILGQNSPLHF.

CDR3 sequence reads: CASRLADNQPQHF. CDR3 coding DNA: TGCGCCAGCCGGTTAGCGGACAATCAGCCCCAGCATTTT. This rearrangement joins TRBV5-1 to TRBJ1-5; D gene unclear. This CDR3 comprises 13 residues. The germline CDR1 and CDR2 sequences are SGHRS and YFSETQ. With 7 bases removed from V and 3 bases from J, the gap between germline ends came to 11 bases.

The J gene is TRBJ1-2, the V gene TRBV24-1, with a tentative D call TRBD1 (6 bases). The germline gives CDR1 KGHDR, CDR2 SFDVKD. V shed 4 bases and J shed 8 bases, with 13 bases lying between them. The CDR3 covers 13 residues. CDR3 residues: CATSDPQGRGYTF. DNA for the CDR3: TGTGCCACCAGTGACCCACAGGGCAGAGGCTACACCTTC.

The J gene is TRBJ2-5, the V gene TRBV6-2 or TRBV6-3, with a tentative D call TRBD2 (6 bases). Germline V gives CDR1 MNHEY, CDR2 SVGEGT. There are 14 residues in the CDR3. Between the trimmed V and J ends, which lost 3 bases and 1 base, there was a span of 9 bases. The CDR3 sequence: CASSYISGQETQYF. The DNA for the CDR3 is TGTGCCAGCAGTTATATTAGCGGCCAAGAGACCCAGTACTTC.

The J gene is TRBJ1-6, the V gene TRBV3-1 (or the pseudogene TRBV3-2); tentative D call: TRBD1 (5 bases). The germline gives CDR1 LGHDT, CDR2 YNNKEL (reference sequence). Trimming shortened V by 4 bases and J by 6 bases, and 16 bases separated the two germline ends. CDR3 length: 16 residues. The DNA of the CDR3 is TGTGCCAGCAGCCCGGACGTTGACAGACCTAATTCACCCCTCCACTTT. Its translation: CASSPDVDRPNSPLHF.

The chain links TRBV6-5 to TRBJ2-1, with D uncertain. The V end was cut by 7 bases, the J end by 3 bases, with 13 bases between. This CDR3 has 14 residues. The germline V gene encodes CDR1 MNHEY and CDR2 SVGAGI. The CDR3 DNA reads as TGTGCCAGCAAGAGTCAGGCCTTCTACAATGAGCAGTTCTTC. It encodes CASKSQAFYNEQFF.

The CDR3 DNA follows: TGTGCCAGTGTGGGGGGTCTCTACAATGAGCAGTTCTTC. This encodes CASVGGLYNEQFF. The chain has TRBV2 and TRBJ2-1; TRBD2 is a possible D gene (6 bases). Trimming shortened V by 9 bases and J by 3 bases, and 12 bases separated the two germline ends. The CDR3 contains 13 residues. The V gene's germline CDR1 is SNHLY and CDR2 FYNNEI.

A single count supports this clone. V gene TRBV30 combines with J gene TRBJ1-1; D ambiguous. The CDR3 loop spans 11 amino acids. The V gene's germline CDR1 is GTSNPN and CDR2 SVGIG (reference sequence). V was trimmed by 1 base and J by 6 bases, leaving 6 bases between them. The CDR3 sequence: CAWSGRAEAFF. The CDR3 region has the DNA TGTGCCTGGAGTGGGCGAGCTGAAGCTTTCTTT.

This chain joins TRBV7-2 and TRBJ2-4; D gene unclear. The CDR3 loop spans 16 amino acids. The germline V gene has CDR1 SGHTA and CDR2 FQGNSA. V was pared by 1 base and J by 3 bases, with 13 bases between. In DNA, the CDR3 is TGTGCCAGCAGCTTAGTGGTAGGGTTGGACAAAAACATTCAGTACTTC. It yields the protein CASSLVVGLDKNIQYF.

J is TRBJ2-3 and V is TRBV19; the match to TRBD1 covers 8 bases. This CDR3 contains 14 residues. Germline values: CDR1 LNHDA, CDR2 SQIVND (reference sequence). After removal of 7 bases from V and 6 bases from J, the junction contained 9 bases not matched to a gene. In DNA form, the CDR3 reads TGTGCCAGTACCACCAGGGGGCGCATGGATACGCAGTATTTT. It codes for CASTTRGRMDTQYF. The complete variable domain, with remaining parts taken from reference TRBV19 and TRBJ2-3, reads DGGITQSPKYLFRKEGQNVTLSCEQNLNHDAMYWYRQDPGQGLRLIYYSQIVNDFQKGDIAEGYSVSREKKESFPLTVTSAQKNPTAFYLCASTTRGRMDTQYFGPGTRLTVL.

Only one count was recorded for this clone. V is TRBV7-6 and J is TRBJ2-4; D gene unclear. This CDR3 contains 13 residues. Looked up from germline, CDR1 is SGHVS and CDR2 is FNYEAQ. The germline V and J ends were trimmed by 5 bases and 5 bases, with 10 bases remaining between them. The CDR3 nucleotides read TGTGCCAGCAGCCTCTCCACCCAAAACATTCAGTACTTC. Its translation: CASSLSTQNIQYF.

The CDR3 region is CASSQNHDGEFF. The CDR3 DNA reads as TGCGCCAGCAGCCAAAACCACGATGGAGAGTTCTTC. The J gene is TRBJ2-1, the V gene TRBV4-1; no firm D call. Germline lookup yields CDR1 MGHRA and CDR2 YSYEKL. V lost 2 bases and J 14 bases, leaving 13 bases between the germline ends. This CDR3 has 12 amino acids.

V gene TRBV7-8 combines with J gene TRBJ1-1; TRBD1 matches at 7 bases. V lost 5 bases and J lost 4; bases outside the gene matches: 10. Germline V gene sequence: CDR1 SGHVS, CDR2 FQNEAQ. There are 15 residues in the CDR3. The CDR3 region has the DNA TGTGCCAGCAGCCACCGAGGGGGACAGCCCACTGAAGCTTTCTTT. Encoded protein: CASSHRGGQPTEAFF.

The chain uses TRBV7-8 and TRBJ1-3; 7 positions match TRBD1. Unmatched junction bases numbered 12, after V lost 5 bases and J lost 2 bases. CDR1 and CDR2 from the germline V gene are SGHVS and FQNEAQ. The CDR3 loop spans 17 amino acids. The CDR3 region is CASSLRDSVFTGNTIYF. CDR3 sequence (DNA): TGTGCCAGCAGCCTACGGGACAGTGTTTTTACTGGAAACACCATATATTTT.

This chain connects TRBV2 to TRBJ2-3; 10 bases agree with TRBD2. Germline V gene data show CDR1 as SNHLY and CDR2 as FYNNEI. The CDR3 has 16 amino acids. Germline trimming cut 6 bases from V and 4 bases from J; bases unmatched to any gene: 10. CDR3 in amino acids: CASSRGVAGGSDTQYF. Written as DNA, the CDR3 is TGTGCCAGCAGCCGCGGGGTAGCGGGGGGCTCAGATACGCAGTATTTT.

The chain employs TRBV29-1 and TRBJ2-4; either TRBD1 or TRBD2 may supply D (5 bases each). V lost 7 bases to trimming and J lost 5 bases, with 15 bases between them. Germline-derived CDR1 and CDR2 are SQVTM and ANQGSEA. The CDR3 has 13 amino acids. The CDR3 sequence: CSGRRVGENIQYF. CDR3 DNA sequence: TGCAGCGGACGCAGGGTGGGGGAAAACATTCAGTACTTC.

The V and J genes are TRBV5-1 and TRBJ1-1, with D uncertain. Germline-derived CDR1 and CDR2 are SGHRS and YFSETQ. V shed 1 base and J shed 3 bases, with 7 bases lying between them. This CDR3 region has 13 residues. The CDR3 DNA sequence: TGCGCCAGCAGCTTGTTCGGGGACACTGAAGCTTTCTTT. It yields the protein CASSLFGDTEAFF.

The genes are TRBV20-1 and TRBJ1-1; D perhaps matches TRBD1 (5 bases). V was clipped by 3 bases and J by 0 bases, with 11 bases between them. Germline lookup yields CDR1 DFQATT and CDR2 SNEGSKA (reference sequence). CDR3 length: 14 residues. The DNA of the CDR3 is TGCAGTGCTAGTGGGTGGGGCATGAACACTGAAGCTTTCTTT. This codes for CSASGWGMNTEAFF.

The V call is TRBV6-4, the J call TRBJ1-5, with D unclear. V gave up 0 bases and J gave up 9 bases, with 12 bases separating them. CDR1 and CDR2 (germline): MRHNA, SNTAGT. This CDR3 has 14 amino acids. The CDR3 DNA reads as TGTGCCAGCAGTGACTCAGGAGGGTTGGGGCCCCAGCATTTT. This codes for CASSDSGGLGPQHF.

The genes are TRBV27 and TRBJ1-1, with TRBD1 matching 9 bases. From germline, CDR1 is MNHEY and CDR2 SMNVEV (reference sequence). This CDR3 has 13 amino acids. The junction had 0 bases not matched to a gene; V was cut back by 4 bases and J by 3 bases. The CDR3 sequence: CASSWTGDTEAFF. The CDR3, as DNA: TGTGCCAGCAGTTGGACAGGGGACACTGAAGCTTTCTTT.